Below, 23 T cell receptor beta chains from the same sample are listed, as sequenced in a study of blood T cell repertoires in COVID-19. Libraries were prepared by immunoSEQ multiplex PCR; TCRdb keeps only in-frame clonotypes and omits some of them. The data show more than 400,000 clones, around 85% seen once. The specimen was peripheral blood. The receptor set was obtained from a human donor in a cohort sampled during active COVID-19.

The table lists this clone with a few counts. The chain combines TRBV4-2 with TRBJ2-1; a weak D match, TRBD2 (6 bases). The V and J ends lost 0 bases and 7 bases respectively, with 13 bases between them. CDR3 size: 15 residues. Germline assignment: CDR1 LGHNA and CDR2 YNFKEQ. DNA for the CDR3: TGTGCCAGCAGCCAAGATCCCAACGGGGGAAATGAGCAGTTCTTC. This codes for CASSQDPNGGNEQFF.

The chain's CDR3 is CASSTSLGREQYF. The CDR3, as DNA: TGTGCCAGTAGTACGTCCTTGGGGAGAGAGCAGTACTTC. The chain joins TRBV19 to TRBJ2-7; a weak D match, TRBD2 (5 bases). This CDR3 is built from 13 residues. V was clipped by 4 bases and J by 7 bases, with 14 bases between them. Germline V gene lookup returns CDR1 LNHDA and CDR2 SQIVND (reference sequence).

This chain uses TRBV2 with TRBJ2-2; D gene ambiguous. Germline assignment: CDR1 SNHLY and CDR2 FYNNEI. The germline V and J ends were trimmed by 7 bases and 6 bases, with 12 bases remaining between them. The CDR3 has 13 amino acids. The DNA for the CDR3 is TGTGCCAGCACAGCCCGAGGTCCCGGGGAGCTGTTTTTT. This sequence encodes CASTARGPGELFF.

CDR3 in DNA: TGTGCCAGCAGCTTAGTTCAGGGGGAGTGGGAAAAACTGTTTTTT. Translation gives CASSLVQGEWEKLFF. This chain connects TRBV7-8 to TRBJ1-4; 7 positions agree with TRBD1. The ends lost 1 base at V and 8 bases at J; junction bases unmatched: 7. Germline CDR1 SGHVS, CDR2 FQNEAQ. The CDR3 runs 15 residues.

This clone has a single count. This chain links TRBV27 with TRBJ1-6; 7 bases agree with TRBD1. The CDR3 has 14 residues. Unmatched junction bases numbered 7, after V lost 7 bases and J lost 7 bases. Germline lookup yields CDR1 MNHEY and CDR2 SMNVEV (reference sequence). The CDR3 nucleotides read TGTGCCAGCAAGCCGGGACAGACAAATTCACCCCTCCACTTT. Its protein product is CASKPGQTNSPLHF.

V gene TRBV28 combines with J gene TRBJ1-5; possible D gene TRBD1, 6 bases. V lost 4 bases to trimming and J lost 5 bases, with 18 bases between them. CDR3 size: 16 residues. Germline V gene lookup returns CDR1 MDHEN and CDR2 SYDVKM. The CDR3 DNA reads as TGTGCCAGCAGTTCCTACACCGGACAGTTACATCAGCCCCAGCATTTT. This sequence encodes CASSSYTGQLHQPQHF.

The CDR3 spells CASSLPGLAGAVEQFF. Here the CDR3 DNA reads TGCGCCAGCAGCTTGCCCGGACTAGCGGGAGCGGTTGAGCAGTTCTTC. The V call is TRBV5-1, the J call TRBJ2-1; TRBD2 matches 13 bases. The J segment lost 9 bases and the V segment lost 1 base, leaving 7 bases of the junction unmatched. The CDR3 loop spans 16 amino acids. Per germline, CDR1 SGHRS and CDR2 YFSETQ.

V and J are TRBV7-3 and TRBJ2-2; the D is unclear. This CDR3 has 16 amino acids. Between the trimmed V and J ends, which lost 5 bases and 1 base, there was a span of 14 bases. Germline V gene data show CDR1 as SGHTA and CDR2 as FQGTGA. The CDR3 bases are TGTGCCAGCAGCCCCCCCCCGGCGGAGAACACCGGGGAGCTGTTTTTT. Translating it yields CASSPPPAENTGELFF. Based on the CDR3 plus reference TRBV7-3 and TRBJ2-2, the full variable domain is GAGVSQTPSNKVTEKGKYVELRCDPISGHTALYWYRQSLGQGPEFLIYFQGTGAADDSGLPNDRFFAVRPEGSVSTLKIQRTERGDSAVYLCASSPPPAENTGELFFGEGSRLTVL.

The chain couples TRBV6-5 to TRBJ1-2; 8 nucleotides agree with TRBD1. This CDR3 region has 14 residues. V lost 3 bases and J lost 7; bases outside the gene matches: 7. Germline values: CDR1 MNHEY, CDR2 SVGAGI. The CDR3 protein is CASSYLQGAGGYTF. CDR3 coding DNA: TGTGCCAGCAGTTATCTCCAGGGGGCGGGTGGCTACACCTTC.

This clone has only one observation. CDR3 residues: CASSWATQETQYF. The CDR3 DNA follows: TGTGCCAGCAGTTGGGCCACACAAGAGACCCAGTACTTC. The chain links TRBV11-2 to TRBJ2-5; D is uncertain. The V gene's germline CDR1 is SGHAT and CDR2 FQNNGV. V was pared by 6 bases and J by 2 bases, with 10 bases between. The CDR3 covers 13 residues.

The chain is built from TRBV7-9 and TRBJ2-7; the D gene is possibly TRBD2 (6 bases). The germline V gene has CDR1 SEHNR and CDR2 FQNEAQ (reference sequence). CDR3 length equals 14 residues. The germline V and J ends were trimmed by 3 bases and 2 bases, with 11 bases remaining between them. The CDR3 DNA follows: TGTGCCAGCAGCTTGGGGGGACCCACCTACGAGCAGTACTTC. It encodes CASSLGGPTYEQYF.

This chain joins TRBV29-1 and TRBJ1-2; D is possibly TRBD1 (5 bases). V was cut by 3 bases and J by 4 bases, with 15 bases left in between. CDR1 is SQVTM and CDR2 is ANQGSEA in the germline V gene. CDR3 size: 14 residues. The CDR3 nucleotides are TGCAGCGTTGACGGTACCTCAGGGCTCTATGGCTACACCTTC. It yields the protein CSVDGTSGLYGYTF.

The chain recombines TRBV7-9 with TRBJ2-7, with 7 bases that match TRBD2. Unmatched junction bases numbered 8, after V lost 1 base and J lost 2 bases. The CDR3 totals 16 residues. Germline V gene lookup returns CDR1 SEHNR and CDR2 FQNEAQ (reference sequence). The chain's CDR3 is CASSLVGREPPYEQYF. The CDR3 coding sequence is TGTGCCAGCAGCTTAGTCGGGCGGGAGCCACCCTACGAGCAGTACTTC.

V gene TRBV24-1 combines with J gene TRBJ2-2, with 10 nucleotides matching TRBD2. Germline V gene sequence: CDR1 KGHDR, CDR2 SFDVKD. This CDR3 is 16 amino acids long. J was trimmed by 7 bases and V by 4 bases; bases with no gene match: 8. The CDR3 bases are TGTGCCACCAGTGACGGCCCGGGACTAGCGAACGGGGAGCTGTTTTTT. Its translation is CATSDGPGLANGELFF.

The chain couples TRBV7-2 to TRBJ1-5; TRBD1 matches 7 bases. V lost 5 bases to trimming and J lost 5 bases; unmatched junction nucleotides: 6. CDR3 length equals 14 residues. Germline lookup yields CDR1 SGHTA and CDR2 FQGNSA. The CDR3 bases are TGTGCCAGCAGCCCTGGGACAGATTATCAGCCCCAGCATTTT. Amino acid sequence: CASSPGTDYQPQHF. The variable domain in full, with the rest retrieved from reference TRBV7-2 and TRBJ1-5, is GAGVSQSPSNKVTEKGKDVELRCDPISGHTALYWYRQSLGQGLEFLIYFQGNSAPDKSGLPSDRFSAERTGGSVSTLTIQRTQQEDSAVYLCASSPGTDYQPQHFGDGTRLSIL.

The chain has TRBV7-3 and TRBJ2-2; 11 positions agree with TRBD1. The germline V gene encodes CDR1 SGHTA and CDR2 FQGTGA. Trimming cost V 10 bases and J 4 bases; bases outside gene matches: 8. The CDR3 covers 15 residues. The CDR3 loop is CATNRTGGFTGELFF. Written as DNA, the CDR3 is TGTGCCACCAACCGGACAGGGGGCTTCACCGGGGAGCTGTTTTTT.

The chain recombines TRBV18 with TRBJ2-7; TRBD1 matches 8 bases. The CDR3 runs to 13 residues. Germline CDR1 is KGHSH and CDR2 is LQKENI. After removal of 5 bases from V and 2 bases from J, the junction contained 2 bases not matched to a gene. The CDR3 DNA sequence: TGTGCCAGCTCAGGACAGGGCACCTACGAGCAGTACTTC. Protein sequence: CASSGQGTYEQYF.

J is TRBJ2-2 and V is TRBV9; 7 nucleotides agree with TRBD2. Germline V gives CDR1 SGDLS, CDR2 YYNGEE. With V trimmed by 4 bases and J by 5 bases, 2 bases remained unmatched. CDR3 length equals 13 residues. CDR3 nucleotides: TGTGCCAGCAGCATACTAGCGACCGGGGAGCTGTTTTTT. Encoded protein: CASSILATGELFF.

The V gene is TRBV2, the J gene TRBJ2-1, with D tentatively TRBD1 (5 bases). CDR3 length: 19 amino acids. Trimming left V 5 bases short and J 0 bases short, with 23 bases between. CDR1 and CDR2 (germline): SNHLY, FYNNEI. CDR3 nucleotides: TGTGCCAGCAGTTTACGCTCGACCAGGGTATCGGGCTCCTACAATGAGCAGTTCTTC. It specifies CASSLRSTRVSGSYNEQFF.

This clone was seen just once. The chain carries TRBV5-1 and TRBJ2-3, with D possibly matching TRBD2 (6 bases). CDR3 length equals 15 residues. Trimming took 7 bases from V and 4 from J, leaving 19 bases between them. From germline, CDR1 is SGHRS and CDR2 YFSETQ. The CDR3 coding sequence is TGCGCCAGCGCCGTAACGGGAGATTTACCAGATACGCAGTATTTT. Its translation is CASAVTGDLPDTQYF.

CDR3 DNA: TGTGCCACCAGTGACCCATCCCCCCGGGAGTACACCGGGGAGCTGTTTTTT. Translating gives CATSDPSPREYTGELFF. This chain links TRBV24-1 with TRBJ2-2; a possible D gene is TRBD2 (6 bases). In germline, CDR1 is KGHDR, CDR2 SFDVKD. CDR3 length: 17 residues. V was cut by 4 bases and J by 3 bases, with 17 bases left in between.

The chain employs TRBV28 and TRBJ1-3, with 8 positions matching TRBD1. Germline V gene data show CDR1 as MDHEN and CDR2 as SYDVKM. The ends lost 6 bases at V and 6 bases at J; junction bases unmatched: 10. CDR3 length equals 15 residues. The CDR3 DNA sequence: TGTGCCAGCAGCCACCGACAGGGGTCCACAAACACCATATATTTT. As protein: CASSHRQGSTNTIYF.

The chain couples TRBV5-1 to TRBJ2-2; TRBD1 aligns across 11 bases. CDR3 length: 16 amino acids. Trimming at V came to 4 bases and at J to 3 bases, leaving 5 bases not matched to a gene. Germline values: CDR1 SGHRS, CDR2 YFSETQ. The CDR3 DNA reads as TGCGCCAGCAGCCCCGGACAGGGGGCTCACACCGGGGAGCTGTTTTTT. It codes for CASSPGQGAHTGELFF. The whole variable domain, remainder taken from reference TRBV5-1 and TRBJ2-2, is KAGVTQTPRYLIKTRGQQVTLSCSPISGHRSVSWYQQTPGQGLQFLFEYFSETQRNKGNFPGRFSGRQFSNSRSEMNVSTLELGDSALYLCASSPGQGAHTGELFFGEGSRLTVL.